The T cell receptor beta chain under discussion was sequenced for a study of identical twins. Findings of the study overall: Analyses based on zero insertions could be partly confounded by invariant MAIT and iNKT cells.

V was trimmed by 0 bases and J by 0 bases, leaving 4 bases between them. Germline-derived CDR1 and CDR2 are SGHRS and YFSETQ. This CDR3 comprises 14 residues. Template switching added a universal primer site; cDNA carried unique molecular identifiers. Each CDR3 protein is one row after TCRdb ran MiXCR on the 5' RACE reads. The sample comprises some 500,000 distinct CDR3 sequences, approximately 14% of which are singletons, and approximately 0.9% rests with the top ten. A remark on this clonotype: Its antigen is still unknown.

These data also formed part of another study, on yellow fever vaccine responses in identical twins.

V gene TRBV5-1 combines with J gene TRBJ1-3; D is undetermined. The sample comprised CD4+ T cells sorted from blood. The origin of this receptor is a woman younger than 35 in good health. CDR3 loop: CASSLGNSGNTIYF. DNA of the CDR3: TGCGCCAGCAGCTTGGGTAACTCTGGAAACACCATATATTTT.